A single sample is the source of the 16 T cell receptor beta chains below, sequenced in a study of cytomegalovirus exposure and HLA in healthy donors. This PCR relied on a set of 60 Vbeta primers and 13 Jbeta primers. Generated by immunoSEQ multiplex PCR, the TCRdb table keeps only in-frame clones and is missing some. The sample lists around 150,000 clones, 70% to 80% occurring once. The sequenced material came from PBMCs. The source is a human donor in good health.

Note on this clone: At one end the junction does not follow the germline gene, possibly because of a read error. The J gene is TRBJ1-2, the V gene TRBV30, with TRBD1 identical over 10 bases. Germline CDR1 reads GTSNPN; CDR2 reads SVGIG (reference sequence). The CDR3 has 13 residues. The CDR3, as DNA: TGTGCCTGGGCCCCCGCCCGGGACAGGGGCTACCCCTTC. It codes for CAWAPARDRGYPF.

As for this clone: An end of the junction differs from the germline gene, which may be a read error. The gene calls are TRBV7-9 and TRBJ1-3, with 9 positions matching TRBD1. The CDR3 runs to 16 residues. Germline CDR1 and CDR2: SEHNR and FQNEAQ (reference sequence). The CDR3 here is CSSSVGTGSSGNTIYF. The CDR3 DNA is TGTTCCAGCAGCGTCGGGACAGGGTCCTCTGGAAACACCATATATTTT.

The chain carries TRBV6-1 and TRBJ2-3, with 12 bases aligning to TRBD2. Germline CDR1 MNHNS, CDR2 SASEGT. The CDR3 covers 16 residues. V was pared by 5 bases and J by 0 bases, with 3 bases of the junction left unmatched. The CDR3 bases are TGTGCCAGCAGTAAAGGACTAGCGGGAAGCACAGATACGCAGTATTTT. This encodes CASSKGLAGSTDTQYF.

This clone appeared a few times. The CDR3 here is CASSRRQGPKNIQYF. In DNA, the CDR3 is TGTGCCAGCAGCCGTAGACAGGGACCCAAAAACATTCAGTACTTC. The rearrangement links TRBV7-2 to TRBJ2-4; 7 nucleotides agree with TRBD1. V lost 5 bases, J lost 2 bases, and 6 bases stayed unmatched. There are 15 residues in the CDR3. CDR1 is SGHTA, CDR2 FQGNSA, per germline.

The chain carries TRBV13 and TRBJ2-7, with TRBD2 matching 12 bases. Per germline, CDR1 PRHDT and CDR2 FYEKMQ (reference sequence). V was clipped by 5 bases and J by 5 bases; unmatched bases: 7. This CDR3 spans 15 amino acids. CDR3 protein: CASSPLAGGPNEQYF. In nucleotides, the CDR3 is TGTGCCAGCAGCCCCCTAGCGGGAGGGCCCAACGAGCAGTACTTC.

The V gene is TRBV30, the J gene TRBJ2-5; TRBD1 matches at 9 bases. The J segment lost 5 bases and the V segment lost 2 bases, leaving 9 bases of the junction unmatched. Germline V lookup: CDR1 GTSNPN, CDR2 SVGIG (reference sequence). The CDR3 consists of 15 residues. CDR3 in amino acids: CAWSKQGAVRETQYF. For the CDR3, the DNA is TGTGCCTGGAGTAAACAGGGGGCGGTTCGGGAGACCCAGTACTTC. The complete variable domain, with remaining parts taken from reference TRBV30 and TRBJ2-5, reads SQTIHQWPATLVQPVGSPLSLECTVEGTSNPNLYWYRQAAGRGLQLLFYSVGIGQISSEVPQNLSASRPQDRQFILSSKKLLLSDSGFYLCAWSKQGAVRETQYFGPGTRLLVL.

This clone showed up just once. The junction departs from the called germline gene at one end, perhaps through a read error. The chain combines TRBV2 with TRBJ1-3, with unresolved D. CDR3 length: 13 amino acids. Germline V lookup: CDR1 SNHLY, CDR2 FYNNEI. The CDR3 DNA sequence: TGTGCCGGCAGTACTAGGACTGGAAACACCATATATTTT. Residues: CAGSTRTGNTIYF.

The CDR3 protein is CASSLNPDTEAFF. The CDR3 nucleotides are TGTGCCAGCAGCTTAAATCCGGACACTGAAGCTTTCTTT. The J gene is TRBJ1-1, the V gene TRBV7-9; unclear D gene. Between the trimmed V and J ends, which lost 2 bases and 3 bases, there was a span of 7 bases. CDR3 length: 13 amino acids. In germline, CDR1 is SEHNR, CDR2 FQNEAQ (reference sequence).

The rearrangement uses TRBV15 and TRBJ2-7; maybe TRBD1 (6 bases). Germline lookup yields CDR1 LNHNV and CDR2 YYDKDF (reference sequence). The CDR3 contains 16 residues. With 0 bases removed from V and 4 bases from J, the gap between germline ends came to 16 bases. CDR3 in DNA: TGTGCCACCAGCAGAGATCCAGGGGCTGTGGATTACGAGCAGTACTTC. Translated, it gives CATSRDPGAVDYEQYF.

V usage is TRBV4-3 and J usage is TRBJ2-3, with 11 nucleotides matching TRBD2. The CDR3 totals 17 residues. V trimming: 4 bases; J trimming: 4 bases; junction bases outside the gene matches: 10. From germline, CDR1 is LGHNA and CDR2 YSLEER. The CDR3 region has the DNA TGCGCCAGCAGCCGGATGATGAATAGCGGGAGGGCAGATACGCAGTATTTT. Translated: CASSRMMNSGRADTQYF.

The genes are TRBV28 and TRBJ2-5; TRBD2 matches 7 bases. The CDR3 totals 14 residues. V lost 5 bases, J lost 2 bases, and 5 bases stayed unmatched. Germline CDR1 MDHEN, CDR2 SYDVKM. The CDR3 region has the DNA TGTGCCAGCAGTAGTCTAGCGGCTCAAGAGACCCAGTACTTC. It codes for CASSSLAAQETQYF.

The chain combines TRBV7-9 with TRBJ1-5; perhaps TRBD1 as D (5 bases). This CDR3 comprises 14 residues. CDR1 SEHNR and CDR2 FQNEAQ come from the germline V gene (reference sequence). Trimming stripped 0 bases from V and 4 bases from J, with 7 bases between. Here the CDR3 reads CASSLAGGNQPQHF. In DNA, the CDR3 is TGTGCCAGCAGCTTAGCGGGGGGAAATCAGCCCCAGCATTTT.

The CDR3 loop is CASSMDSLGSPYGYTF. CDR3 in DNA: TGTGCCAGTAGTATGGACAGTTTAGGATCACCCTATGGCTACACCTTC. The V call is TRBV19, the J call TRBJ1-2, with D possibly being TRBD1 (6 bases). The CDR3 sequence is 16 residues long. Germline CDR1 and CDR2: LNHDA and SQIVND (reference sequence). With 3 bases removed from V and 4 bases from J, the gap between germline ends came to 18 bases.

This rearrangement joins TRBV7-2 to TRBJ2-7, with TRBD2 identical over 11 bases. The V segment lost 3 bases and the J segment 6 bases; nucleotides outside the gene matches: 10. The V gene's germline CDR1 is SGHTA and CDR2 FQGNSA. The CDR3 spans 16 residues. The CDR3 DNA reads as TGTGCCAGCAGCTTGGACACTAGCGGGAGTTTTGGCGAGCAGTACTTC. This encodes CASSLDTSGSFGEQYF. Filled out from reference TRBV7-2 and TRBJ2-7, the complete variable domain reads GAGVSQSPSNKVTEKGKDVELRCDPISGHTALYWYRQSLGQGLEFLIYFQGNSAPDKSGLPSDRFSAERTGGSVSTLTIQRTQQEDSAVYLCASSLDTSGSFGEQYFGPGTRLTVT.

This clone occurred a few times. The sample carries other DNA sequences with the same CDR3. The chain employs TRBV19 and TRBJ2-7; TRBD1 matches at 8 bases. CDR1 is LNHDA and CDR2 is SQIVND in the germline V gene (reference sequence). The V and J ends lost 3 bases and 3 bases, in that order; junction bases with no gene match: 1. CDR3 length: 13 amino acids. The CDR3 DNA reads as TGTGCCAGTAGTATCGGACAGGGCTACGAGCAGTACTTC. The encoded protein is CASSIGQGYEQYF.

This clone has more than one count but fewer than ten. CDR3 sequence: CASSGRIIGGYTEAFF. Here the CDR3 DNA reads TGTGCCAGCAGCGGACGCATCATAGGGGGCTACACTGAAGCTTTCTTT. The chain uses TRBV9 and TRBJ1-1; TRBD1 aligns across 7 bases. J gave up 3 bases and V 3 bases, and 11 bases lay outside the gene matches. The germline V gene has CDR1 SGDLS and CDR2 YYNGEE. The CDR3 is 16 residues long. The full variable domain, its missing parts supplied by reference TRBV9 and TRBJ1-1, is DSGVTQTPKHLITATGQRVTLRCSPRSGDLSVYWYQQSLDQGLQFLIQYYNGEERAKGNILERFSAQQFPDLHSELNLSSLELGDSALYFCASSGRIIGGYTEAFFGQGTRLTVV.